The following is a T cell receptor (beta chain) sequence with its context. The antigen this receptor binds is unknown. The input lacks base qualities; no much larger clone sits a single base away. The receptor library was made with PCR. TCR sequencing of DNA from cultured CD4+ T cells used the Oncomine TCR Beta short-read assay at the Johns Hopkins FTIC core. Genomic DNA was extracted from the cultured CD4+ T cells with the QIAamp micro DNA kit. The Oncomine TCR Beta libraries from cultured CD4+ T cells were pooled using unique dual indexes and then sequenced on an Illumina iSeq 100. The paper's data handling went like this. Non-productive sequences were removed, and CDR3s that did not start with C, did not end with F or W, or were shorter than 7 amino acids were discarded. The MANAFEST web application was used to identify antigen-specific clonotypes by comparing peptide-stimulated wells against reference wells and other culture wells. To be called positive, a clone needed an FDR below 0.05, an odds ratio above 5, and a productive frequency above 0.1% in at least two of three replicate wells. A clonotype was classed as cross-reactive if the clonotype showed significant expansion both in SARS-CoV-2 spike wells and in at least one common cold coronavirus spike condition. Using R version 3.6.1, CDR3 homology was evaluated through Levenshtein distances (stringdist) along with unrooted phylogenetic trees (ape). TCRdb reanalyzed the raw reads on its own, using fastp at Q25 for trimming and MiXCR for clone calling, and kept in-frame beta chains. Records with the same CDR3 protein are collapsed into one entry carrying the most frequent genes and DNA. The V and J calls and clone size come from TCRdb's table, not from the authors' own analysis. In this sample the table shows 20,000 to 30,000 distinct CDR3 sequences, roughly 44% of which occur a single time. 7.2% of the sample comes from the top ten.

V is pared back by 0 bases and J by 5 bases, with 16 bases lying between the germline termini. Taken from cysteine to phenylalanine, the CDR3 has 16 residues. CDR3 DNA is the only sequence kept; it has 48 bases, read in frame from the first base. CDR1 and CDR2, looked up from the germline V gene, are LGHNA and YNFKEQ. The sample comes from a study of vaccination and CD4 T cells after COVID-19 (dated by TCRdb to 2022 to 2024). About the investigation overall: Every convalescent patient had a positive nasal swab PCR test for SARS-CoV-2, with mild disease in roughly ten patients and severe disease in one. The convalescent cohort comprised six males and four females, including two Hispanic individuals, seven Caucasians, two Asians and one multiracial person. Two doses of either the Pfizer-BioNTech BNT162b2 vaccine (n=8) or the Moderna mRNA-1273 vaccine (n=2) were administered to participants. Post-COVID blood samples were collected from convalescent patients a median of around 100 days after diagnosis, with a range of roughly 30 to 161 days. Post-vaccine blood samples were taken a median of approximately 70 days after the second vaccine dose, with a range of roughly 13 to 250 days. The cultures were stimulated with overlapping spike peptide pools from SARS-CoV-2 and from the common cold coronaviruses HCoV-NL63, HCoV-OC43 and HCoV-229E. In control cultures, a CEFX viral epitope pool was used as positive control, an HIV-1 Nef peptide pool was used as negative control, or no peptide was added. In nine to eleven COVID-19 convalescent patients and a handful of infection-naive healthy vaccine recipients, researchers compared the spike-specific CD4+ TCR repertoire from before mRNA vaccination with the repertoire from after.

Reading the label with the study, this specimen's treatment or condition is: approximately nine-day PBMC culture with coronavirus spike peptide pools or control peptides (ViraFEST assay). The ViraFEST assay, used in the study, expanded antigen-specific T cells with peptide pools and then identified the expanded clonotypes through TCR sequencing. The convalescent patients' positive SARS-CoV-2 PCR tests fell between March and December 2020, which was before the Alpha, Beta and Delta variants emerged in the United States. Each well held 2.2 million or so PBMCs cultured in IMDM containing about 5% human AB serum and roughly 9.7 IU/ml IL-2, with 8.5 to 10 ug/ml peptide pools added. Half of the culture medium was replaced with fresh IL-2-containing medium on days 3 and 7. Once the cells had been in culture for around nine days, the EasySep CD4+ T cell isolation kit was used to isolate CD4+ T cells by negative selection. Ficoll-Paque Plus gradient centrifugation was used to isolate PBMCs from whole blood, and the isolated PBMCs were then either used fresh or cryopreserved at -140C. Culture conditions were generally each tested in triplicate wells.

What the work shows at the level of the full study, not this receptor alone: Although the median number of SARS-CoV-2-reactive clonotypes went up from 20 to 25 after infection to some 37 after vaccination, the increase was not significant. In convalescent patients, a median approximately 83% of post-vaccine SARS-CoV-2-reactive clones were detected only after vaccination, suggesting vaccine-specific priming. Nearly all vaccine-specific clones in convalescent patients (304 of 307) were mono-reactive for SARS-CoV-2 spike rather than cross-reactive with common cold coronaviruses. Only a relatively small number of convalescent patients were included in the study, and early timepoints following natural infection were not analyzed.

The specimen sequenced was CD4+ T cells from blood, cultured in vitro. This sequence uses TRBV4-2 and TRBJ1-1; TRBD1 is perhaps the D gene, given 6 matching bases. This clonotype was sampled from a human donor who had recovered from COVID-19. The CDR3 has the sequence CASSQEWLGARTEAFF. The DNA sequence follows: TGTGCCAGCAGCCAAGAGTGGCTGGGGGCGAGGACTGAAGCTTTCTTT.